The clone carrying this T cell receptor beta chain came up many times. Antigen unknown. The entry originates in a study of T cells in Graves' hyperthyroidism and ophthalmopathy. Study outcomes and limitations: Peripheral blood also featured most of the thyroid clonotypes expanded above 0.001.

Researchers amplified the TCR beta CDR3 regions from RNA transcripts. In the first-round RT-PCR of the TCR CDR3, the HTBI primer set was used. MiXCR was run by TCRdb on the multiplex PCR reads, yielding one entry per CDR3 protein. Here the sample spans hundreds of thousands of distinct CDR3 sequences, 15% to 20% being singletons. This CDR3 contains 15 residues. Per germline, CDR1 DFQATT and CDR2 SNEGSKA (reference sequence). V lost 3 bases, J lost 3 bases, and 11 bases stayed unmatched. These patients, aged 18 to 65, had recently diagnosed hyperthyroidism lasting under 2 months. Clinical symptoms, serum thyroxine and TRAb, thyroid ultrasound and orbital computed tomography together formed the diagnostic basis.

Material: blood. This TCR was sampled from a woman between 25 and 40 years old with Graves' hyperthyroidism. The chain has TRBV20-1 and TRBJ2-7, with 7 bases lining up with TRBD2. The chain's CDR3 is CSARGISGYVYEQYF. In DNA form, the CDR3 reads TGCAGTGCTAGGGGCATTAGCGGGTACGTCTACGAGCAGTACTTC.